These 4 T cell receptor beta chains share one sample of origin, sequenced in a study of T-cell reconstitution after alpha-beta-depleted transplantation in children. Unique molecular identifiers were used to barcode this TCRbeta library. TCRdb re-called the PCR reads with MiXCR, one entry per CDR3 protein. This sample yields about 440,000 distinct CDR3 sequences, of which around two fifths are seen a single time; 27% belongs to the top ten. The source material was PBMCs, sampled before TCRalphabeta/CD19-depleted stem cell transplant. Source of these receptors: a girl aged 2-10 years with aplastic anemia, due to receive a stem cell transplant.

The chain uses TRBV6-1 and TRBJ2-3; a weak D match, TRBD1 (5 bases). V shed 8 bases and J shed 5 bases, with 20 bases lying between them. CDR3 length equals 15 residues. The germline V gene has CDR1 MNHNS and CDR2 SASEGT. This chain's CDR3 is CASGNWGTLLDTQYF. Here the CDR3 DNA reads TGTGCCAGCGGAAACTGGGGCACACTACTAGATACGCAGTATTTT.

As concerns this clonotype: One junction end does not reproduce the germline sequence, and a read error may be involved. The chain couples TRBV3-1 to TRBJ2-3; D is possibly TRBD1 (6 bases). Germline CDR1 and CDR2: LGHDT and YNNKEL (reference sequence). The CDR3 loop spans 13 amino acids. The CDR3 nucleotides are TGTGCCAGCAGCCTGCCAGGGGTGGATACGCTGTATTTT. It encodes CASSLPGVDTLYF.

In this sample, this clonotype turned up many times. The chain couples TRBV29-1 to TRBJ2-1, with D possibly called TRBD1 or TRBD2 (5 bases each). Trimming left V 4 bases short and J 2 bases short, with 15 bases between. Germline loops: CDR1 SQVTM, CDR2 ANQGSEA. There are 15 residues in the CDR3. The CDR3 loop reads CSVGEPPGPYNEQFF. The CDR3 nucleotides read TGCAGCGTTGGAGAACCTCCGGGGCCCTACAATGAGCAGTTCTTC.

This rearrangement joins TRBV6-1 to TRBJ2-5; 8 nucleotides agree with TRBD2. From germline, CDR1 is MNHNS and CDR2 SASEGT. J gave up 5 bases and V 2 bases, and 10 bases lay outside the gene matches. The CDR3 consists of 16 residues. As DNA, the CDR3 is TGTGCCAGCAGTGAACTACAGCGGGAGAGGACGGAGACCCAGTACTTC. Residues: CASSELQRERTETQYF.